The rows below give T cell receptor beta chains drawn from one sample of a study of blood T cells in healthy people across ages. TCRdb fed the 5' RACE reads into MiXCR, producing one record per CDR3 protein. Here the sample spans some 690,000 distinct CDR3 sequences, about 20% being singletons. The source material was blood. The receptors derive from a man aged 65 to 79 in good health. Both conserved end residues are part of each CDR3. The order of the fields is CDR3 length, V gene, J gene, D gene, clone size, CDR3 protein, CDR3 DNA. D genes are given only for firm matches. Clone size is shown for a subset of rows, as once, few, many or a class of expanded clone.

14	TRBV2	TRBJ2-5	.	.	CASSEGLLAGAQYF	TGTGCCAGCAGTGAAGGGCTCCTCGCTGGGGCCCAGTACTTC
16	TRBV4-3	TRBJ1-4	.	.	CASSQGGGTTNEKLFF	TGCGCCAGCAGCCAAGGCGGCGGGACAACTAATGAAAAACTGTTTTTT
12	TRBV30	TRBJ2-3	.	.	CAWSVAADTQYF	TGTGCCTGGAGTGTGGCGGCAGATACGCAGTATTTT
12	TRBV5-1	TRBJ2-3	.	.	CASTQHTDTQYF	TGCGCCAGCACCCAGCACACAGATACGCAGTATTTT
14	TRBV12-3/TRBV12-4	TRBJ1-1	.	few	CASSPQIVGTEAFF	TGTGCCAGCAGCCCCCAAATTGTGGGCACTGAAGCTTTCTTT
15	TRBV24-1	TRBJ2-3	.	.	CATSDQRRAADTQYF	TGTGCCACCAGTGACCAACGGCGAGCGGCAGATACGCAGTATTTT
17	TRBV7-8	TRBJ2-5	TRBD2	.	CASSLVPASGGSETQYF	TGTGCCAGCAGCTTAGTCCCTGCTAGCGGGGGGTCCGAGACCCAGTACTTC
17	TRBV5-6	TRBJ2-1	.	few	CASSLFRLASHYNEQFF	TGTGCCAGCAGCTTGTTCAGATTAGCGTCCCACTACAATGAGCAGTTCTTC
16	TRBV15	TRBJ2-3	.	.	CATSRGLTERTDTQYF	TGTGCCACCAGCAGAGGATTGACAGAGCGCACAGATACGCAGTATTTT
15	TRBV20-1	TRBJ1-2	.	.	CSARDTQGDHYGYTF	TGCAGTGCTAGAGATACCCAGGGCGATCACTATGGCTACACCTTC
16	TRBV20-1	TRBJ2-7	TRBD1	many	CSARDFTGGGFYEQYF	TGCAGTGCTAGAGATTTTACAGGGGGTGGGTTTTACGAGCAGTACTTC
17	TRBV15	TRBJ1-2	.	few	CATRPLHPDRGNYGYTF	TGTGCCACCAGGCCTCTTCACCCTGACCGTGGAAACTATGGCTACACCTTC
15	TRBV10-3	TRBJ2-3	.	few	CAISEWTDRADTQYF	TGTGCCATCAGTGAGTGGACAGACCGGGCAGATACGCAGTATTTT
11	TRBV29-1	TRBJ1-2	.	.	CSVDGGRGYTF	TGCAGCGTTGATGGGGGCCGAGGCTACACCTTC
13	TRBV11-2	TRBJ1-2	.	few	CASSLERDTGYTF	TGTGCCAGCAGCTTAGAACGCGACACTGGCTACACCTTC
17	TRBV3-1	TRBJ2-2	TRBD1	.	CASNPDRGFPNTGELFF	TGTGCCAGCAACCCGGACAGGGGATTTCCGAACACCGGGGAGCTGTTTTTT
16	TRBV7-3	TRBJ2-1	TRBD2	few	CASSLSSLAVNNEQFF	TGTGCCAGCAGCTTAAGCTCCCTAGCGGTGAACAATGAGCAGTTCTTC
13	TRBV12-3/TRBV12-4	TRBJ2-1	.	few	CASSLAAKVGQFF	TGTGCCAGCAGTTTAGCGGCAAAGGTCGGGCAGTTCTTC
16	TRBV6-5	TRBJ2-1	TRBD2	few	CASSPLAGVKGDRQFF	TGTGCCAGCAGCCCACTAGCGGGAGTTAAAGGGGATAGGCAGTTCTTC
13	TRBV29-1	TRBJ1-5	TRBD1	few	CSVGDRADQPQHF	TGCAGCGTTGGGGACAGGGCAGACCAGCCCCAGCATTTT
16	TRBV7-8	TRBJ2-5	.	few	CASSWHENRPQETQYF	TGTGCCAGCAGCTGGCATGAGAACAGGCCCCAAGAGACCCAGTACTTC
17	TRBV4-2	TRBJ1-2	TRBD1	few	CASSQDPVGQGVRGYTF	TGTGCCAGCAGCCAAGATCCCGTAGGACAGGGGGTTCGAGGCTACACCTTC
15	TRBV20-1	TRBJ2-4	.	many	CSARATGLAKNIQYF	TGCAGTGCTAGAGCGACAGGACTAGCCAAAAACATTCAGTACTTC
18	TRBV9	TRBJ2-1	.	.	CASSVEAPPKSSYNEQFF	TGTGCCAGCAGCGTAGAGGCCCCCCCAAAGAGCTCCTACAATGAGCAGTTCTTC
17	TRBV12-3/TRBV12-4	TRBJ2-5	.	.	CASSPSYGQTSSETQYF	TGTGCCAGCAGTCCTTCATACGGACAGACCTCTTCGGAGACCCAGTACTTC
17	TRBV12-3/TRBV12-4	TRBJ2-3	.	many	CASSWGTGTPTDTERSF	.
17	TRBV4-1	TRBJ1-5	TRBD1	.	CASSLQPPGTGDQPQHF	TGCGCCAGCAGCCTCCAGCCCCCCGGGACAGGGGATCAGCCCCAGCATTTT
16	TRBV18	TRBJ1-2	TRBD1	.	CASSPTAQGADYGYTF	TGTGCCAGCTCACCCACCGCACAGGGGGCGGACTATGGCTACACCTTC
13	TRBV20-1	TRBJ2-7	TRBD1	few	CSAFRDRGYEQYF	TGCAGTGCTTTTCGGGACAGGGGCTACGAGCAGTACTTC